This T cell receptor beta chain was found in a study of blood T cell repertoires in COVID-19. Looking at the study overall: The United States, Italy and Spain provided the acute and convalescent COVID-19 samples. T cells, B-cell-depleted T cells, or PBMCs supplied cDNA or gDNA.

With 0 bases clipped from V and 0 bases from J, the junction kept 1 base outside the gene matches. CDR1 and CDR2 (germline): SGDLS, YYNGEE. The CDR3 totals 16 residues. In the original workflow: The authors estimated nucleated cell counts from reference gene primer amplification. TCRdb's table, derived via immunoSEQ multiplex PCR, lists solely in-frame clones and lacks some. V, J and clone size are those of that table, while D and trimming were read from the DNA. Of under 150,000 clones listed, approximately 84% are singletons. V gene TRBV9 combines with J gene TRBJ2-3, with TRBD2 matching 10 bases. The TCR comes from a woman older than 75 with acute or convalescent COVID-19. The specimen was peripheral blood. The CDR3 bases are TGTGCCAGCAGCGTAGCTAGCGGGAGAAGCACAGATACGCAGTATTTT. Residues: CASSVASGRSTDTQYF.